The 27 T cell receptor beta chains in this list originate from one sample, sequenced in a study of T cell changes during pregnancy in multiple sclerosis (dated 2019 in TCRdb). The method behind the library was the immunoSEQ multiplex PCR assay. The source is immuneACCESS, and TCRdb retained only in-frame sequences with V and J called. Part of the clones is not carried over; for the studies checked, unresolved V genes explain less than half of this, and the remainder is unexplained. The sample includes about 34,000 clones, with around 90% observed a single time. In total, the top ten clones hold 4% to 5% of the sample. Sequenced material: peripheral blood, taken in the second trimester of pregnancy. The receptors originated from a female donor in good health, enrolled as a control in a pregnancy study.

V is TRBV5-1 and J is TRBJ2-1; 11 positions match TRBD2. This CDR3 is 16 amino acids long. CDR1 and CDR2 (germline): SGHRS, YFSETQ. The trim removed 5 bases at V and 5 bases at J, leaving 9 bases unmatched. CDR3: CASRGLAALPNNEQFF. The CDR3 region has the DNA TGCGCCAGCAGGGGACTAGCGGCACTACCAAACAATGAGCAGTTCTTC.

CDR3 protein: CASSSTGWRNEKLFF. CDR3 nucleotides: TGTGCCAGCAGCTCGACAGGGTGGCGTAATGAAAAACTGTTTTTT. The chain carries TRBV11-2 and TRBJ1-4; 7 nucleotides agree with TRBD1. Germline assignment: CDR1 SGHAT and CDR2 FQNNGV. The CDR3 is 15 amino acids. Unmatched junction bases numbered 6, after V lost 4 bases and J lost 4 bases.

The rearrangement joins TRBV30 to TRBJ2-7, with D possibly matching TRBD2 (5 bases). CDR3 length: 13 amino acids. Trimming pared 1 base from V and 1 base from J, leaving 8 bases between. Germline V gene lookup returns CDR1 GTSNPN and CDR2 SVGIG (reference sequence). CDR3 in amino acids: CAWSEGVSYEQYF. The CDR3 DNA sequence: TGTGCCTGGAGTGAGGGAGTTTCCTACGAGCAGTACTTC.

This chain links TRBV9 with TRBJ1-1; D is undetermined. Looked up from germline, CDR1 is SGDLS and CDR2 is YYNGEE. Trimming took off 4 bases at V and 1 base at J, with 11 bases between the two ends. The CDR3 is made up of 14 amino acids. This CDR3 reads CASSPRRGNTEAFF. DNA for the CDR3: TGTGCCAGCAGCCCCCGAAGAGGGAACACTGAAGCTTTCTTT.

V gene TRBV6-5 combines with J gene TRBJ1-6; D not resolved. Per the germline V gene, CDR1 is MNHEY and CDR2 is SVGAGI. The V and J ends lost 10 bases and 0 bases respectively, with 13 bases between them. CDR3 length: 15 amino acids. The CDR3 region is CATGGRDSYNSPLHF. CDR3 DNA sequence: TGTGCCACCGGCGGGCGGGACTCCTATAATTCACCCCTCCACTTT.

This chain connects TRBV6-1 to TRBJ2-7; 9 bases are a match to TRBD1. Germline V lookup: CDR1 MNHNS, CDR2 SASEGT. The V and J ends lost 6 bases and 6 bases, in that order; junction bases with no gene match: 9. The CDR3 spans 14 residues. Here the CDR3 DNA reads TGTGCCAGCAGGACGGGACAGGGTGGGCTCGAGCAGTACTTC. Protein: CASRTGQGGLEQYF.

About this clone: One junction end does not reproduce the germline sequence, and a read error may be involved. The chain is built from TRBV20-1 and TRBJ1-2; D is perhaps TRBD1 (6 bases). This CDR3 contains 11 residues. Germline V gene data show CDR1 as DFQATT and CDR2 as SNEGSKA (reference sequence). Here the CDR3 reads CSARGTGSYTF. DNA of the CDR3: TGCAGTGCGAGAGGCACAGGGAGCTACACCTTC.

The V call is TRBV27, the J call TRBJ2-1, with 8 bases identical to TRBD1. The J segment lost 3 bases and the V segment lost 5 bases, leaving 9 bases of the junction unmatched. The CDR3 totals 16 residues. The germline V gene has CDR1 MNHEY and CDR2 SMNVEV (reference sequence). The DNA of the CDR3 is TGTGCCAGCAGTAAATCGGAACAGGGGGGCTACAATGAGCAGTTCTTC. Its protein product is CASSKSEQGGYNEQFF.

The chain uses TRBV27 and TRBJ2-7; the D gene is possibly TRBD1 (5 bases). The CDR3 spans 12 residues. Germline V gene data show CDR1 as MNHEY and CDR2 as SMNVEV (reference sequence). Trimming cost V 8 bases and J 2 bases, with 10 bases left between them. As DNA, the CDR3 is TGTGCCAGCGGACAAGTTACCTACGAGCAGTACTTC. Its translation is CASGQVTYEQYF.

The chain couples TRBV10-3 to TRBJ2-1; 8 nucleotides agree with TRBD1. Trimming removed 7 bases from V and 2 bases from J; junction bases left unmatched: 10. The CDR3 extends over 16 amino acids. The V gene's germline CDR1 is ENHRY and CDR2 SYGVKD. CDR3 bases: TGTGCCATCACTTCCGGACAGGGAGACCCCTACAATGAGCAGTTCTTC. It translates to CAITSGQGDPYNEQFF.

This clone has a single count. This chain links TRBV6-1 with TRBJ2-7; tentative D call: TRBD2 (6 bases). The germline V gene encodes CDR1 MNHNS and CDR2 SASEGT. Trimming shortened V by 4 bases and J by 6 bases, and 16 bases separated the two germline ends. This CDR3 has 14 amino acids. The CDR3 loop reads CASSGPSIGGEQYF. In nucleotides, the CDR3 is TGTGCCAGCAGTGGTCCCTCCATCGGGGGCGAGCAGTACTTC.

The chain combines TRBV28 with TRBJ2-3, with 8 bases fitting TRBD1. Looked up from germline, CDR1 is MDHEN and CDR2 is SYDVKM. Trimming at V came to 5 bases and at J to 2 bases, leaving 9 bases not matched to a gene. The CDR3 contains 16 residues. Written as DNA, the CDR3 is TGTGCCAGCAGTACACCCCGGGACAGGTACACAGATACGCAGTATTTT. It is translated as CASSTPRDRYTDTQYF.

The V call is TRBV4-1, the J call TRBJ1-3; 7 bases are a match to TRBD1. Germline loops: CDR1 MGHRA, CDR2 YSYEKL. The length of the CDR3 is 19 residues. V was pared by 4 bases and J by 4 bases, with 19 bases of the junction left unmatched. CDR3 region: CASSLLPTLDRKTGNTIYF. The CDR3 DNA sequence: TGCGCCAGCAGCCTCCTCCCTACCCTGGACAGGAAGACGGGAAACACCATATATTTT.

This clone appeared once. CDR3 DNA sequence: TGTGCCAGCAGTTCCCTCAGGGGCGGCACTGAAGCTTTCTTT. Protein: CASSSLRGGTEAFF. The gene calls are TRBV28 and TRBJ1-1; D possibly corresponds to TRBD1 (6 bases). CDR1 and CDR2 (germline): MDHEN, SYDVKM. This CDR3 contains 14 residues. Between the trimmed V and J ends, which lost 4 bases and 4 bases, there was a span of 13 bases.

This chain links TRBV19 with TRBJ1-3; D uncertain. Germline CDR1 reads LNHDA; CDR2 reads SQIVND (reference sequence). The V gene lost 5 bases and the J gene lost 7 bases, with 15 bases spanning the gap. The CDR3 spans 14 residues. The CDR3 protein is CASSLPGIFNTIYF. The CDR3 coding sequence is TGTGCCAGTAGTCTACCCGGGATATTCAACACCATATATTTT.

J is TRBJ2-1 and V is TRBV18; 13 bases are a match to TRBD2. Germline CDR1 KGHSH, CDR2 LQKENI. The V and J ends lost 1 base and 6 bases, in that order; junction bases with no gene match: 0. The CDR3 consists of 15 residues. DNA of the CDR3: TGTGCCAGCTCACCACGGACTAGCGGGAGCAATGAGCAGTTCTTC. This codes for CASSPRTSGSNEQFF.

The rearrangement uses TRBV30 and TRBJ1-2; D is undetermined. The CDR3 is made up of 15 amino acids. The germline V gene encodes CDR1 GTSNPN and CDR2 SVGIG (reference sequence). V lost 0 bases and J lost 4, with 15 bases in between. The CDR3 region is CAWSVLEGSGYGYTF. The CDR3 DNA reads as TGTGCCTGGAGTGTACTGGAAGGATCGGGCTATGGCTACACCTTC.

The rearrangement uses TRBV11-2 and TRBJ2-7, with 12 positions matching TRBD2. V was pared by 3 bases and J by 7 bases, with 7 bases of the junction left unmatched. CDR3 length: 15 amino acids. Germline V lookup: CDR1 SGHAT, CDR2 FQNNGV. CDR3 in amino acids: CASSFLAGGPGEQYF. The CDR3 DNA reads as TGTGCCAGCAGCTTTCTAGCGGGGGGGCCGGGTGAGCAGTACTTC.

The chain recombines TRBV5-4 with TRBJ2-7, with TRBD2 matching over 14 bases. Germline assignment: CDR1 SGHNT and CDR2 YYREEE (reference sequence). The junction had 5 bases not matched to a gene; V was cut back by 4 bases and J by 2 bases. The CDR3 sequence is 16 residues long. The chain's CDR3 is CASSRGLAGGAYEQYF. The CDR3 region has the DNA TGTGCCAGCAGCCGTGGACTAGCGGGAGGTGCCTACGAGCAGTACTTC.

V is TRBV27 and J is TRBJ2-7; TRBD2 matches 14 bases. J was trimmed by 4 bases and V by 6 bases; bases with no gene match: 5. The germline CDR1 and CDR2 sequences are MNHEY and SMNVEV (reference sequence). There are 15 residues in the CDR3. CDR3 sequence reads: CASSSGTSGRYEQYF. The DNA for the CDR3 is TGTGCCAGCAGCTCCGGGACTAGCGGGAGATACGAGCAGTACTTC.

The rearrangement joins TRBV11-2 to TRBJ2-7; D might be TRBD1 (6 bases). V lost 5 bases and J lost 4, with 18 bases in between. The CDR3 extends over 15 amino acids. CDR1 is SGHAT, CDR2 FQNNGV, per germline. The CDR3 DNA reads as TGTGCCAGCAGCGGGTTGAGAGGGACACATTACGAGCAGTACTTC. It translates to CASSGLRGTHYEQYF.

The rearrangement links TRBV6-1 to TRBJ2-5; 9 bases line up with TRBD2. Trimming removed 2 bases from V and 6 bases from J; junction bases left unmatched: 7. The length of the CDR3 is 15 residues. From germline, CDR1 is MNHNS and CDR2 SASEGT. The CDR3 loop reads CASSEKAGGAQTQYF. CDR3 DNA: TGTGCCAGCAGTGAAAAGGCGGGAGGGGCGCAGACCCAGTACTTC.

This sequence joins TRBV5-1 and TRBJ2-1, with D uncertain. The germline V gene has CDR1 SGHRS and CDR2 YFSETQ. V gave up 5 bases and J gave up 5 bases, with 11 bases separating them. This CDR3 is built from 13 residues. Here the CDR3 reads CASRFLGDNEQFF. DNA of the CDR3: TGCGCCAGCAGATTCTTAGGAGACAATGAGCAGTTCTTC.

CDR3 coding DNA: TGTGCCAGCAGTGCCCTGGACAGTTTAAATTCACCCCTCCACTTT. It encodes CASSALDSLNSPLHF. This chain joins TRBV6-4 and TRBJ1-6; D might be TRBD1 (6 bases). Germline V gives CDR1 MRHNA, CDR2 SNTAGT. This CDR3 comprises 15 residues. Trimming shortened V by 4 bases and J by 7 bases, and 14 bases separated the two germline ends.

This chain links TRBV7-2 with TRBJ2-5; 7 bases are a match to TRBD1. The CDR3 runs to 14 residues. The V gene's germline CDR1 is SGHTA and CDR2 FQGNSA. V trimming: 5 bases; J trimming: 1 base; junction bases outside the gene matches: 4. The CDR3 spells CASSPQGSQETQYF. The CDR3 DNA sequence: TGTGCCAGCAGCCCACAGGGGTCCCAAGAGACCCAGTACTTC.

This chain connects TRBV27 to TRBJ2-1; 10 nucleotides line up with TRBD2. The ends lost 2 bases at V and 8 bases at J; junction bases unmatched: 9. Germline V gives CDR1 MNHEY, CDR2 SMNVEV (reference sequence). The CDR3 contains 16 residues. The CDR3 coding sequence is TGTGCCAGCAGTTTAAGGCTAGCGGGAGTACCCCATGAGCAGTTCTTC. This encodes CASSLRLAGVPHEQFF.

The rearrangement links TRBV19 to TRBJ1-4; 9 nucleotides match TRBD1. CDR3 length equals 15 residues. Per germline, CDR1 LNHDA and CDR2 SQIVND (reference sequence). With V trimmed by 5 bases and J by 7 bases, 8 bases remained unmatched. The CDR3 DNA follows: TGTGCCAGTAGTTCCCCAGACAGGGGGAGTGAAAAACTGTTTTTT. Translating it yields CASSSPDRGSEKLFF.